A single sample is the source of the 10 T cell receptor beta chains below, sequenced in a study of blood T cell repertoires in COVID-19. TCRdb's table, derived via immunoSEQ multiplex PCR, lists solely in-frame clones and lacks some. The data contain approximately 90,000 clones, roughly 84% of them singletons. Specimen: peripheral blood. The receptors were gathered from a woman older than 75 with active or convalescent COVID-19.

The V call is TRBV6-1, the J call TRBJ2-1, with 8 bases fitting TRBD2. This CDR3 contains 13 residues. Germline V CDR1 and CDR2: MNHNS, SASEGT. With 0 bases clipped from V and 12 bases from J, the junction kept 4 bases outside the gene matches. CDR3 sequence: CASSEAGLGAQFF. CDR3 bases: TGTGCCAGCAGTGAAGCGGGACTAGGGGCGCAGTTCTTC.

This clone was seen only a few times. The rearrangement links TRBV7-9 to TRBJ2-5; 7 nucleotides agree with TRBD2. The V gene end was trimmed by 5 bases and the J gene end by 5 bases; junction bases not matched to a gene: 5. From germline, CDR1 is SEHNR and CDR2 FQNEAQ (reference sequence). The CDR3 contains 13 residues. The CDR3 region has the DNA TGTGCCAGCAGCCCCGGACTAGAGGAGACCCAGTACTTC. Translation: CASSPGLEETQYF.

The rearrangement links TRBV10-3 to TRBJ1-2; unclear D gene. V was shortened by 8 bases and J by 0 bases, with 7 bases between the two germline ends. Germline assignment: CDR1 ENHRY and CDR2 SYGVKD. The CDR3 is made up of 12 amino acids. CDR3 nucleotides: TGTGCCATCCGGAGGGCTAACTATGGCTACACCTTC. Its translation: CAIRRANYGYTF.

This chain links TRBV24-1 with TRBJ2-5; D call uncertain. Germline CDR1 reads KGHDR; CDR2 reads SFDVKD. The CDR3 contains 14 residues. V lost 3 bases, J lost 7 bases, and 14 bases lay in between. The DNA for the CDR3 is TGTGCCACCAGTGATGTGATCAGTCCGGGGACCCAGTACTTC. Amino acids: CATSDVISPGTQYF.

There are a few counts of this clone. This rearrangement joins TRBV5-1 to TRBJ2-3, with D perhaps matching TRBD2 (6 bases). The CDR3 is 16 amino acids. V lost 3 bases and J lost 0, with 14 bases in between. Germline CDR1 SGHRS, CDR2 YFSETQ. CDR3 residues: CASSYIYGGSTDTQYF. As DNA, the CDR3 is TGCGCCAGCAGCTACATTTACGGGGGTAGCACAGATACGCAGTATTTT.

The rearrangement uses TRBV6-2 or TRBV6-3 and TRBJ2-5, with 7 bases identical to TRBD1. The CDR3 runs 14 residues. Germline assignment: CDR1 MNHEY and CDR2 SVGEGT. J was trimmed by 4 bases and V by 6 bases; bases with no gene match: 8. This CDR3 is CASSRGTTRETQYF. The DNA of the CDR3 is TGTGCCAGCAGCAGGGGGACCACTCGAGAGACCCAGTACTTC.

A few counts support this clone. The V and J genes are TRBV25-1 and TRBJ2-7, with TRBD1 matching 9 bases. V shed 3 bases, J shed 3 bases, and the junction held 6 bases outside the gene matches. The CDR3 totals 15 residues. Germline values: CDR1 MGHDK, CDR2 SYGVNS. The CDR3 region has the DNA TGTGCCAGCAGTGACCCCGGGACAGGGCGCTACGAGCAGTACTTC. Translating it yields CASSDPGTGRYEQYF.

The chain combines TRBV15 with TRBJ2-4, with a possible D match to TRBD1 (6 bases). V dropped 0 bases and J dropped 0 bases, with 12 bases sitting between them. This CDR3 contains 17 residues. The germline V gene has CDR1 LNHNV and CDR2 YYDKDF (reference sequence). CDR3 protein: CATSREDSWLAKNIQYF. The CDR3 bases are TGTGCCACCAGCAGAGAGGACAGCTGGTTAGCCAAAAACATTCAGTACTTC.

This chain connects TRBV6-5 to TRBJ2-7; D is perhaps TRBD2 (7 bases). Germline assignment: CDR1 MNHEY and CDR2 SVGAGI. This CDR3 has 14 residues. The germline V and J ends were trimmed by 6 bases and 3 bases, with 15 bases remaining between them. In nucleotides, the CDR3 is TGTGCCAGCAGAGGACAGAGCGGGAACTACGAGCAGTACTTC. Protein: CASRGQSGNYEQYF.

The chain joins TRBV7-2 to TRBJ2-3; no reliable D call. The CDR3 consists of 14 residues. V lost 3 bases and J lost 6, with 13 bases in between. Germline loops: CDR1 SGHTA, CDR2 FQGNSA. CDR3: CASSFHNTRDTQYF. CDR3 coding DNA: TGTGCCAGCAGCTTCCACAACACCCGTGATACGCAGTATTTT.